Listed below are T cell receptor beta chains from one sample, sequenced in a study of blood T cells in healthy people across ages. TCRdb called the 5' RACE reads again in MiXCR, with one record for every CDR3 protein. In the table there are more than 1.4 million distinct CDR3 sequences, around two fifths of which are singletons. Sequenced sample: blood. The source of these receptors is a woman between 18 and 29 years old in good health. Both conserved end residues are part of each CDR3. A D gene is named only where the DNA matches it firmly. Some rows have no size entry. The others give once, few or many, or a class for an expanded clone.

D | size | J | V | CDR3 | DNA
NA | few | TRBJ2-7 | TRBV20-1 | CSADLSGTSREQYF | TGCAGTGCTGACCTATCCGGGACCAGCCGCGAGCAGTACTTC
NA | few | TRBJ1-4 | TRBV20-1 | CSAREQGNEKLFF | TGCAGTGCTAGAGAACAGGGAAATGAAAAACTGTTTTTT
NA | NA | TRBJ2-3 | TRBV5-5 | CASSLAGSGQPHTDTQYF | TGTGCCAGCAGCTTGGCCGGGTCCGGGCAGCCCCACACAGATACGCAGTATTTT
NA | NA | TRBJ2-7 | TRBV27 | CASSLGAAVLTYEQYF | TGTGCCAGCAGTTTAGGGGCGGCAGTGCTAACCTACGAGCAGTACTTC
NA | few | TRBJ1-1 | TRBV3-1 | CASSQGGGTRNTEAFF | TGTGCCAGCAGCCAAGGGGGGGGAACCCGGAACACTGAAGCTTTCTTT
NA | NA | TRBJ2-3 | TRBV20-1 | CSAREGTRTDTQYF | TGCAGTGCTAGAGAAGGGACCAGAACAGATACGCAGTATTTT
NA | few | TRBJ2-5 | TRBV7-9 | CASSLARIRETQYF | TGTGCCAGCAGCTTAGCCCGAATCCGGGAGACCCAGTACTTC
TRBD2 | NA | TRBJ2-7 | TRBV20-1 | CSARVSGTRSYEQYF | TGCAGTGCTAGAGTTAGCGGGACCCGCTCCTACGAGCAGTACTTC
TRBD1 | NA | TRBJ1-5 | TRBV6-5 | CASSSHGQASNQPQHF | TGTGCCAGCAGTTCCCATGGACAGGCTAGCAATCAGCCCCAGCATTTT
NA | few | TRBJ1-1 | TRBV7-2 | CASSLGGRGNTEAFF | TGTGCCAGCAGCTTAGGAGGCAGGGGGAACACTGAAGCTTTCTTT
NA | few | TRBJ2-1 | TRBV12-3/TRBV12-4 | CASGSAGSSYNEQFF | TGTGCCAGCGGTTCTGCGGGATCTTCCTACAATGAGCAGTTCTTC
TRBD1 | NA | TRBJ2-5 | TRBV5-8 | CASSRSKTGTGAPETQYF | TGTGCCAGCAGCCGTTCGAAGACAGGGACAGGGGCCCCAGAGACCCAGTACTTC
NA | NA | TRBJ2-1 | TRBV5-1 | CASNLTQGRPHEQFF | TGCGCCAGCAACTTGACCCAGGGACGTCCGCATGAGCAGTTCTTC
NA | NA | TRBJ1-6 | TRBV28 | CASSLSSSYNSPLHF | TGTGCCAGCAGTTTGTCCAGCTCCTATAATTCACCCCTCCACTTT
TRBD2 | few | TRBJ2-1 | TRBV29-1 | CSVEVLSGRRPYEQFF | TGCAGCGTTGAGGTCCTTAGCGGGAGGCGTCCATATGAGCAGTTCTTC
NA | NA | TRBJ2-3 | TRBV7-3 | CASSFTGEHSTDTQYF | TGTGCCAGCAGCTTTACTGGGGAGCACAGCACAGATACGCAGTATTTT
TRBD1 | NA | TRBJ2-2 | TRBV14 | CASSPQGAVRGELFF | TGTGCCAGCAGCCCCCAGGGGGCAGTCCGAGGGGAGCTGTTTTTT
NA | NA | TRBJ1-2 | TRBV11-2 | CASSVEGANYGYTF | TGTGCCAGCAGCGTAGAGGGCGCGAACTATGGCTACACCTTC
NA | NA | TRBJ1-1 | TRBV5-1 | CASSFREDAGIEAFF | TGCGCCAGCAGCTTCCGAGAGGACGCCGGGATTGAAGCTTTCTTT
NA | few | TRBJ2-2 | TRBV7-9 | CASSLGWRLAPNTGELFF | TGTGCCAGCAGCTTAGGGTGGCGTCTAGCGCCGAACACCGGGGAGCTGTTTTTT
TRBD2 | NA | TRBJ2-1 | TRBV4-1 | CASSRGVGRDLYEQFF | TGCGCCAGCAGCCGCGGGGTCGGGAGGGACTTGTATGAGCAGTTCTTC
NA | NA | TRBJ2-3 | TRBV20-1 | CSARDRPLGADTQYF | TGCAGTGCTAGAGATCGACCCCTTGGCGCAGATACGCAGTATTTT
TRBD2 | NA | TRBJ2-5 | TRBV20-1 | CSALERGRFPWLQETQYF | TGCAGTGCTCTAGAGCGGGGTCGATTCCCATGGTTACAAGAGACCCAGTACTTC
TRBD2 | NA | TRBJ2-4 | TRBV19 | CASRIAGFEGEQYF | TGTGCCAGTAGGATAGCGGGATTCGAGGGTGAGCAGTACTTC
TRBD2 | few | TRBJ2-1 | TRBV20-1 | CSAPLLAGSYNEQFF | TGCAGTGCGCCACTACTAGCGGGGTCCTACAATGAGCAGTTCTTC
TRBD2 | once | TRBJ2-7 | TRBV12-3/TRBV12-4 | CASSYLAGVDSEQYF | TGTGCCAGCAGTTACCTAGCGGGAGTGGATTCTGAGCAGTACTTC
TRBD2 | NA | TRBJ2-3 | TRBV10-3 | CAISESGLAASTDTQYF | TGTGCCATCAGTGAGTCAGGACTAGCCGCAAGCACAGATACGCAGTATTTT
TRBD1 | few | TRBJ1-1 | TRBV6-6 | CASSSLTGTGDSEAFF | TGTGCCAGCAGTTCCCTCACCGGGACAGGGGACTCTGAAGCTTTCTTT
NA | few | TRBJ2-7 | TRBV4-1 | CASSQLTPGQGLAGTSYNEQYF | TGCGCCAGCAGCCAACTAACTCCGGGACAGGGATTAGCGGGGACCTCATACAATGAGCAGTACTTC
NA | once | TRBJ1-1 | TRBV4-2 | CASSQEGQRFNTEAFF | TGTGCCAGCAGCCAGGAAGGACAGAGATTTAACACTGAAGCTTTCTTT
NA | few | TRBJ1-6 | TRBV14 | CASSQDLRAGYNSPLHF | TGTGCCAGCAGCCAAGACCTGAGGGCGGGCTATAATTCACCCCTCCACTTT
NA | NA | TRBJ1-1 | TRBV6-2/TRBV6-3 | CASRTGGAGTEAFF | TGTGCCAGCAGGACCGGGGGCGCCGGGACTGAAGCTTTCTTT
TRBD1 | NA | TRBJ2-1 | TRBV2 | CASSEQGALQGTQFF | TGTGCCAGCAGTGAGCAGGGGGCGCTTCAGGGGACCCAGTTCTTC
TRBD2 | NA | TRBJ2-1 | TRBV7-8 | CASSSRGTSGILSYNEQFF | TGTGCCAGCAGCTCTAGAGGGACTAGCGGGATTCTCTCCTACAATGAGCAGTTCTTC
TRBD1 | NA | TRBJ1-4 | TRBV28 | CASSAGGGGEKLFF | TGTGCCAGCAGCGCAGGGGGCGGGGGTGAAAAACTGTTTTTT
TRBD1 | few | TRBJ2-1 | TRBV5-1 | CASSTGQDTNEQFF | TGCGCCAGCAGTACCGGACAGGACACCAATGAGCAGTTCTTC
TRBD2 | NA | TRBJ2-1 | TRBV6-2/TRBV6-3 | CASSYVRDYQFF | TGTGCCAGCAGTTACGTCCGGGACTATCAGTTCTTC
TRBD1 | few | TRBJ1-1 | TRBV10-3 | CASHGTGLNTEAFF | TGTGCCTCCCATGGGACAGGGCTGAACACTGAAGCTTTCTTT
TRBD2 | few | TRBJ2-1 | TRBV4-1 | CATTNWGGSSYNEQFF | TGCGCCACCACAAACTGGGGGGGAAGCTCCTACAATGAGCAGTTCTTC
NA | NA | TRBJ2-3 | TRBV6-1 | CASVVGLSTDTQYF | TGTGCCAGCGTGGTCGGCCTCAGCACAGATACGCAGTATTTT
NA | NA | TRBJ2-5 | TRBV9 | CASSVGFNEQYF | TGTGCCAGCAGCGTTGGCTTCAATGAGCAGTACTTC
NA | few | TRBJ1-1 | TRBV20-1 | CSAPGRQPNTEAFF | TGCAGTGCACCCGGACGACAGCCAAACACTGAAGCTTTCTTT
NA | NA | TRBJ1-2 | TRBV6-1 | CASKSPRDGNYGYTF | TGTGCCTCTAAGAGCCCCCGGGACGGTAACTATGGCTACACCTTC
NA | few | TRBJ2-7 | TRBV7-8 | CASSPGFDEQYF | TGTGCCAGCAGCCCAGGGTTCGACGAGCAGTACTTC
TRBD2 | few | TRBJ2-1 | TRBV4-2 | CASSQVTSGSSYNEQFF | TGTGCCAGCAGCCAAGTTACTAGCGGGAGCTCCTACAATGAGCAGTTCTTC